This TCR beta chain was captured by sequencing in a study of T-cell reconstitution after alpha-beta-depleted transplantation in children. As for this clonotype: Its cognate antigen is unknown.

For TCRbeta, the library was prepared with unique molecular identifiers. TCRdb re-analysed the PCR reads in MiXCR, keeping a single row per CDR3 protein. Of around 60,000 distinct CDR3 sequences in the sample, 44% were seen once. Broader study findings: About two months after transplant, alpha-beta T cells reportedly came from several hundred expanded graft clones. T-cell counts and diversity were attributed mostly to newly produced T cells one year after transplant.

The CDR3 extends over 14 amino acids. V lost 8 bases and J lost 3, with 16 bases in between. Per germline, CDR1 SGHVS and CDR2 FQNEAQ. The receptor was derived from a male patient between 10 and 17 years old who had a stem cell transplant for acute lymphoblastic leukemia, so the T cells may come from the graft donor. The chain couples TRBV7-8 to TRBJ1-1, with D hard to call. The sample consisted of PBMCs, mostly from graft donor cells, taken 360 days after TCRalphabeta/CD19-depleted stem cell transplant. CDR3 DNA sequence: TGTGCCAGCGGGCCCGGAGGGCCCCACACTGAAGCTTTCTTT. Translating gives CASGPGGPHTEAFF.